This T cell receptor beta chain is from a study of T cell changes during pregnancy in multiple sclerosis. The protocol was immunoSEQ multiplex PCR, while the TCRdb copy is restricted to in-frame clones and leaves out a portion. Seen here are about 43,000 clones, roughly 90% observed once, and the top ten hold 4% to 6%. V was pared by 2 bases and J by 6 bases, with 4 bases of the junction left unmatched. CDR3 size: 14 residues. Germline-derived CDR1 and CDR2 are SGHTA and FQGNSA. This TCR was recovered from a female donor in good health, enrolled as a control in a pregnancy study. The chain is built from TRBV7-2 and TRBJ1-5; 7 bases agree with TRBD1. Sequencing used peripheral blood, obtained in the second trimester of pregnancy. In DNA form, the CDR3 reads TGTGCCAGCAGCTTACCGACAGGGCTTCAGCCCCAGCATTTT. It codes for CASSLPTGLQPQHF.